The entry that follows covers one T cell receptor beta chain sequence. This sample is drawn from a study of control samples from healthy donors and cancer patients. Looked up from germline, CDR1 is SGHTA and CDR2 is FQGNSA. The CDR3 has 14 residues. Trimming left V 5 bases short and J 0 bases short, with 10 bases between. Assay used: immunoSEQ multiplex PCR; TCRdb lists only in-frame clones, some missing. Here the sample spans 40,000 to 50,000 clones, less than 85% being singletons. The genes are TRBV7-2 and TRBJ1-1; D is unclear. The sequencing sample was made of blood. The clonotype was recovered from a man aged 55 to 69 in good health. The CDR3 nucleotides read TGTGCCAGCAGCGCCCACAGCGTGAACACTGAAGCTTTCTTT. Its protein product is CASSAHSVNTEAFF.